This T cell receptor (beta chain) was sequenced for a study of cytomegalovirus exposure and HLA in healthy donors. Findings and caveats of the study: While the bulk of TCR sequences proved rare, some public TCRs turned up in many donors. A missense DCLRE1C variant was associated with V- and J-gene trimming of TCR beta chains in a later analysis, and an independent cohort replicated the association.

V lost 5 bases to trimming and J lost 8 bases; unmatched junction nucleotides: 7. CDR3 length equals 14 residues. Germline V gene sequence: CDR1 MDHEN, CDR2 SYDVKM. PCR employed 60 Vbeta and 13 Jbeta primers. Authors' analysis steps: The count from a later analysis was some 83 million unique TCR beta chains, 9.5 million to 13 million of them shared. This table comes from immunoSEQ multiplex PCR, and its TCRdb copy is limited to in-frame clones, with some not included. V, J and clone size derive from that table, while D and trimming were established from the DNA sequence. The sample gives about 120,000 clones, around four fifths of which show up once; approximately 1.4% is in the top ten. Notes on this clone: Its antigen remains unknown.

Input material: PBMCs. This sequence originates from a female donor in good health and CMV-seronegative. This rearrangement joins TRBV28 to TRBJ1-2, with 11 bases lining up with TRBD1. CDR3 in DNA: TGTGCCAGCAGTCCGGACAGGGGGCGATGGGGCTACACCTTC. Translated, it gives CASSPDRGRWGYTF.